The 26 T cell receptor beta chains reported below all come from one sample, sequenced in a study of beta chain features in type 1 diabetes. Investigators reverse transcribed all isolated RNA, so they sequenced expressed TCRB transcripts. TCRdb keeps only in-frame clones here, not all; method: immunoSEQ multiplex PCR. The data hold under 400,000 clones, with 10% to 15% observed a single time. The sample consisted of naive CD4+ T cells from blood. All receptors derive from a man aged 18 to 29 in good health.

This chain connects TRBV9 to TRBJ2-5; 13 bases line up with TRBD2. This CDR3 has 17 amino acids. Trimming at V came to 0 bases and at J to 5 bases, leaving 7 bases not matched to a gene. Germline assignment: CDR1 SGDLS and CDR2 YYNGEE. The CDR3 DNA follows: TGTGCCAGCAGCGTAGGGACTAGCGGGGGAGGATGGGAGACCCAGTACTTC. This gives the protein CASSVGTSGGGWETQYF. The entire variable domain, with the rest obtained from reference TRBV9 and TRBJ2-5, is as follows: DSGVTQTPKHLITATGQRVTLRCSPRSGDLSVYWYQQSLDQGLQFLIQYYNGEERAKGNILERFSAQQFPDLHSELNLSSLELGDSALYFCASSVGTSGGGWETQYFGPGTRLLVL.

The chain couples TRBV27 to TRBJ2-1; D is possibly TRBD2 (6 bases). CDR3 size: 16 residues. Germline V lookup: CDR1 MNHEY, CDR2 SMNVEV (reference sequence). V was cut by 2 bases and J by 2 bases, with 13 bases left in between. The CDR3 region is CASSLRVAATYNEQFF. The DNA for the CDR3 is TGTGCCAGCAGTTTAAGGGTAGCGGCTACCTACAATGAGCAGTTCTTC.

The genes are TRBV18 and TRBJ1-1, with D perhaps matching TRBD1 (6 bases). This CDR3 comprises 14 residues. V lost 4 bases and J lost 7, with 16 bases in between. Germline V gene sequence: CDR1 KGHSH, CDR2 LQKENI. The CDR3 nucleotides are TGTGCCAGCTCACTACAACAGGGAGCTCTTGAAGCTTTCTTT. This codes for CASSLQQGALEAFF. The full variable domain, its missing parts supplied by reference TRBV18 and TRBJ1-1, is NAGVMQNPRHLVRRRGQEARLRCSPMKGHSHVYWYRQLPEEGLKFMVYLQKENIIDESGMPKERFSAEFPKEGPSILRIQQVVRGDSAAYFCASSLQQGALEAFFGQGTRLTVV.

This clone was detected only a few times. Other nucleotide sequences in the sample specify the same CDR3. CDR3 sequence reads: CASSLAGVTDTQYF. CDR3 nucleotides: TGTGCCAGCAGCTTAGCGGGGGTCACAGATACGCAGTATTTT. The gene calls are TRBV7-3 and TRBJ2-3; 7 bases line up with TRBD2. This CDR3 contains 14 residues. Per the germline V gene, CDR1 is SGHTA and CDR2 is FQGTGA. The trim removed 2 bases at V and 2 bases at J, leaving 1 base unmatched.

This clone occurred a few times. This chain links TRBV5-6 with TRBJ2-7, with 9 bases fitting TRBD1. V lost 4 bases and J lost 7; bases outside the gene matches: 15. Germline values: CDR1 SGHDT, CDR2 YYEEEE. The CDR3 covers 16 residues. The CDR3 loop is CASSKTNPGQGLEQYF. The DNA for the CDR3 is TGTGCCAGCAGCAAGACTAATCCGGGACAGGGCCTGGAGCAGTACTTC.

The V gene is TRBV9, the J gene TRBJ2-1; 9 bases line up with TRBD2. The CDR3 spans 15 residues. Germline CDR1 SGDLS, CDR2 YYNGEE. With 0 bases clipped from V and 4 bases from J, the junction kept 2 bases outside the gene matches. In DNA form, the CDR3 reads TGTGCCAGCAGCGTAGCTAGCGGGATTTACAATGAGCAGTTCTTC. Protein product: CASSVASGIYNEQFF.

V is TRBV2 and J is TRBJ2-3; TRBD1 aligns across 9 bases. The CDR3 extends over 15 amino acids. Trimming cost V 5 bases and J 5 bases; bases outside gene matches: 8. Per germline, CDR1 SNHLY and CDR2 FYNNEI. The CDR3: CASSKETGGEDTQYF. CDR3 DNA: TGTGCCAGCAGTAAGGAAACAGGGGGCGAAGATACGCAGTATTTT.

The chain combines TRBV7-2 with TRBJ2-7; TRBD2 might be the D (5 bases). Germline values: CDR1 SGHTA, CDR2 FQGNSA. The CDR3 covers 15 residues. Trimming cost V 1 base and J 2 bases, with 12 bases left between them. In nucleotides, the CDR3 is TGTGCCAGCAGCTTAGTCGGCGGGCCTACCTACGAGCAGTACTTC. Translated, it gives CASSLVGGPTYEQYF.

The chain carries TRBV28 and TRBJ1-5; D is unclear. Trimming removed 7 bases at V and 2 bases at J, with 9 bases between. Germline V gives CDR1 MDHEN, CDR2 SYDVKM. The CDR3 has 13 residues. This chain's CDR3 is CASISVGNQPQHF. In DNA form, the CDR3 reads TGTGCCAGCATATCGGTGGGCAATCAGCCCCAGCATTTT.

This chain links TRBV5-4 with TRBJ2-3; a possible D gene is TRBD1 (6 bases). V lost 0 bases, J lost 3 bases, and 11 bases lay in between. Germline assignment: CDR1 SGHNT and CDR2 YYREEE (reference sequence). This CDR3 comprises 15 residues. CDR3 region: CASSLVTGSTDTQYF. In DNA form, the CDR3 reads TGTGCCAGCAGCTTGGTAACAGGGAGTACAGATACGCAGTATTTT.

V gene TRBV30 combines with J gene TRBJ1-2; 8 nucleotides match TRBD1. CDR3 length: 13 amino acids. In germline, CDR1 is GTSNPN, CDR2 SVGIG (reference sequence). Trimming at V came to 2 bases and at J to 7 bases, leaving 6 bases not matched to a gene. CDR3 bases: TGTGCCTGGAGTCGGCAGGGGGCGGTTGGCTACACCTTC. Protein sequence: CAWSRQGAVGYTF.

This clone showed up just a few times. The chain carries TRBV9 and TRBJ1-2, with TRBD1 identical over 7 bases. V lost 7 bases and J lost 2; bases outside the gene matches: 2. This CDR3 is built from 12 residues. Germline V gives CDR1 SGDLS, CDR2 YYNGEE. CDR3 loop: CASAGGNYGYTF. CDR3 nucleotides: TGTGCCAGCGCAGGGGGGAACTATGGCTACACCTTC.

The chain is built from TRBV19 and TRBJ2-7; TRBD2 matches 10 bases. CDR3 size: 15 residues. In germline, CDR1 is LNHDA, CDR2 SQIVND (reference sequence). Germline trimming cut 3 bases from V and 2 bases from J; bases unmatched to any gene: 4. The CDR3 nucleotides are TGTGCCAGTAGTATTCGGCTAGCGGGAGCCTACGAGCAGTACTTC. Translated, it gives CASSIRLAGAYEQYF.

The chain is built from TRBV5-1 and TRBJ1-2; 8 bases are shared with TRBD1. Germline CDR1 SGHRS, CDR2 YFSETQ. V lost 1 base to trimming and J lost 7 bases; unmatched junction nucleotides: 9. This CDR3 comprises 15 residues. The CDR3 loop reads CASSLLRQGTRGYTF. In nucleotides, the CDR3 is TGCGCCAGCAGCTTGCTTAGACAGGGGACTCGTGGCTACACCTTC.

This sequence joins TRBV4-2 and TRBJ2-7, with TRBD2 matching over 8 bases. V shed 0 bases and J 0 bases; nucleotides not matched to a gene: 10. Germline CDR1 LGHNA, CDR2 YNFKEQ. The CDR3 is 18 residues long. The CDR3 DNA sequence: TGTGCCAGCAGCCAAGATTGGTGGAGCAGCGGGGGCTCCTACGAGCAGTACTTC. Its protein product is CASSQDWWSSGGSYEQYF.

The genes are TRBV19 and TRBJ2-1; D unresolved. The CDR3 runs to 12 residues. Germline V CDR1 and CDR2: LNHDA, SQIVND (reference sequence). Between the trimmed V and J ends, which lost 3 bases and 10 bases, there was a span of 10 bases. The DNA of the CDR3 is TGTGCCAGTAGTATCAGTTATATGGAGCAGTTCTTC. It yields the protein CASSISYMEQFF.

This clone was seen only a few times. This chain uses TRBV19 with TRBJ2-5; TRBD1 matches at 8 bases. CDR1 is LNHDA, CDR2 SQIVND, per germline (reference sequence). This CDR3 contains 15 residues. V lost 4 bases and J lost 4; bases outside the gene matches: 8. The CDR3 is CASSTSRTGPETQYF. The CDR3 DNA reads as TGTGCCAGTAGTACCTCCCGGACAGGGCCAGAGACCCAGTACTTC.

As regards this clone: Other DNA sequences in the sample encode the same CDR3. The chain links TRBV7-9 to TRBJ2-7, with D perhaps TRBD1 (6 bases). V was shortened by 5 bases and J by 4 bases, with 9 bases between the two germline ends. Per germline, CDR1 SEHNR and CDR2 FQNEAQ (reference sequence). This CDR3 spans 12 amino acids. Here the CDR3 DNA reads TGTGCCAGCAGCAATACAGGGTACGAGCAGTACTTC. Translation: CASSNTGYEQYF.

The chain is built from TRBV28 and TRBJ2-7; 7 bases map to TRBD2. V was clipped by 5 bases and J by 2 bases; unmatched bases: 12. The CDR3 has 16 amino acids. The V gene's germline CDR1 is MDHEN and CDR2 SYDVKM. In DNA form, the CDR3 reads TGTGCCAGCAGTCCATCAAGCGGGACCGCGACCTACGAGCAGTACTTC. Residues: CASSPSSGTATYEQYF.

The chain uses TRBV6-5 and TRBJ1-2; TRBD1 agrees at 7 bases. J gave up 7 bases and V 6 bases, and 8 bases lay outside the gene matches. Looked up from germline, CDR1 is MNHEY and CDR2 is SVGAGI. The CDR3 loop spans 13 amino acids. CDR3 region: CASSSQGLGGYTF. CDR3 DNA sequence: TGTGCCAGCAGCTCACAGGGGTTAGGTGGCTACACCTTC.

The V gene is TRBV29-1, the J gene TRBJ2-1, with a possible D match to TRBD1 (6 bases). This CDR3 spans 12 amino acids. With 7 bases removed from V and 7 bases from J, the gap between germline ends came to 14 bases. Germline CDR1 is SQVTM and CDR2 is ANQGSEA. The DNA for the CDR3 is TGCAGCGAGGCCGACAGGCGGAATGAGCAGTTCTTC. It is translated as CSEADRRNEQFF.

This clone has only a few counts. V is TRBV5-4 and J is TRBJ2-2; D is possibly TRBD2 (5 bases). Trimming removed 1 base at V and 1 base at J, with 8 bases between. Germline V gene sequence: CDR1 SGHNT, CDR2 YYREEE (reference sequence). The CDR3 is 15 amino acids. CDR3 loop: CASSLNSVNTGELFF. The CDR3 region has the DNA TGTGCCAGCAGCTTGAATAGCGTGAACACCGGGGAGCTGTTTTTT.

The chain employs TRBV30 and TRBJ2-3; TRBD2 agrees at 12 bases. The trim removed 5 bases at V and 1 base at J, leaving 22 bases unmatched. The V gene's germline CDR1 is GTSNPN and CDR2 SVGIG (reference sequence). The CDR3 is made up of 21 amino acids. CDR3 DNA sequence: TGTGCCTGGGGTATGCTGCCCGCTCGCATTCGACTAGCGGGGGGCACAGATACGCAGTATTTT. Amino acids: CAWGMLPARIRLAGGTDTQYF.

This chain uses TRBV27 with TRBJ2-2, with D unresolved. CDR3 size: 15 residues. Trimming shortened V by 0 bases and J by 1 base, and 6 bases separated the two germline ends. Germline CDR1 MNHEY, CDR2 SMNVEV (reference sequence). The CDR3 sequence: CASSLSRWNTGELFF. The CDR3 region has the DNA TGTGCCAGCAGTTTATCGCGTTGGAACACCGGGGAGCTGTTTTTT.

This clone was recorded a few times. In DNA form, the CDR3 reads TGCGCCAGCAGCCTCTTGGGGCGGGAGAAGGTTAATGAGCAGTTCTTC. This gives the protein CASSLLGREKVNEQFF. V is TRBV5-1 and J is TRBJ2-1, with TRBD2 identical over 7 bases. Germline loops: CDR1 SGHRS, CDR2 YFSETQ. This CDR3 contains 16 residues. Germline trimming cut 4 bases from V and 7 bases from J; bases unmatched to any gene: 14.

This clone was seen more than once but under ten times. The chain joins TRBV7-9 to TRBJ1-1, with 8 bases identical to TRBD1. The CDR3 covers 14 residues. Germline CDR1 and CDR2: SEHNR and FQNEAQ (reference sequence). V was pared by 5 bases and J by 0 bases, with 2 bases of the junction left unmatched. The CDR3 reads CASSQDRVNTEAFF. CDR3 bases: TGTGCCAGCAGCCAGGACAGGGTGAACACTGAAGCTTTCTTT.